Listed below are T cell receptor beta chains from one sample, sequenced in a study of cytotoxic CD8 clonotypes in ibrutinib-treated CLL. Some clones are missing from TCRdb's copy, which holds only in-frame ones; the method was immunoSEQ multiplex PCR. The data hold 200,000 to 250,000 clones, with 60% to 80% observed a single time. This specimen consisted of PBMCs, obtained after 12 months of ibrutinib treatment. Source of these receptors: a human donor with chronic lymphocytic leukemia. Each CDR3 is given with its conserved first and last residue. D genes are given only for firm matches. Size is omitted from some rows. Given values are once, few, many or a class for expanded clones.

v_call: TRBV27
clone_size: -
d_call: -
j_call: TRBJ1-6
cdr3_nt: TGTGCCAGCAGGGGGGCGGTGTTCAATTCACCCCTCCACTTT
cdr3_aa: CASRGAVFNSPLHF

v_call: TRBV5-1
clone_size: once
d_call: -
j_call: TRBJ2-6
cdr3_nt: TGCGCCAGCAGCTTGGGACTTCTCTCTGGGGCCAACGTCCTGACTTTC
cdr3_aa: CASSLGLLSGANVLTF

v_call: TRBV10-2
clone_size: -
d_call: TRBD2
j_call: TRBJ2-1
cdr3_nt: TGCGCCAGCAGTGAAATAGCGGGGGGGCAGTTCTTC
cdr3_aa: CASSEIAGGQFF

v_call: TRBV29-1
clone_size: -
d_call: -
j_call: TRBJ2-7
cdr3_nt: TGCAGCGCACTGGGGGGGCAAGCCTACGAGCAGTACTTC
cdr3_aa: CSALGGQAYEQYF

v_call: TRBV7-2
clone_size: -
d_call: -
j_call: TRBJ2-7
cdr3_nt: TGTGCCAGCAGCTTAGTTGGGCAGGGGGGTTCCTACGAGCAGTACTTC
cdr3_aa: CASSLVGQGGSYEQYF

v_call: TRBV28
clone_size: few
d_call: TRBD1
j_call: TRBJ2-7
cdr3_nt: TGTGCCACAATGGGGGCAGGGGGCTTGTACGAGCAGTACTTC
cdr3_aa: CATMGAGGLYEQYF

v_call: TRBV6-5
clone_size: -
d_call: -
j_call: TRBJ2-7
cdr3_nt: TGTGCCAGCAGTTACTGGGGTGGATACGAGCAGTACTTC
cdr3_aa: CASSYWGGYEQYF

v_call: TRBV7-2
clone_size: -
d_call: -
j_call: TRBJ1-3
cdr3_nt: TGTGCCAGCAGCTGGGACGGAGTATCCTCTGGAAACACCATATATTTT
cdr3_aa: CASSWDGVSSGNTIYF

v_call: TRBV19
clone_size: once
d_call: -
j_call: TRBJ1-1
cdr3_nt: TGTGCCAGTAGTACCCCCCTTGGGAGGAAGAACACTGAAGCTTTCTTT
cdr3_aa: CASSTPLGRKNTEAFF

v_call: TRBV5-5
clone_size: -
d_call: TRBD1
j_call: TRBJ2-7
cdr3_nt: TGTGCCAGCAGTTCGGGACAGGGGGCGTACGAGCAGTACTTC
cdr3_aa: CASSSGQGAYEQYF

v_call: TRBV9
clone_size: -
d_call: -
j_call: TRBJ2-3
cdr3_nt: TGTGCCAGCAGCGTAGAAAGCGGGTTTTTTAGCACAGATACGCAGTATTTT
cdr3_aa: CASSVESGFFSTDTQYF

v_call: TRBV9
clone_size: few
d_call: -
j_call: TRBJ1-6
cdr3_nt: TGTGCCAGCAGCGTAGTGGACCAACGAGGGTCACCCCTCCACTTT
cdr3_aa: CASSVVDQRGSPLHF

v_call: TRBV4-1
clone_size: -
d_call: -
j_call: TRBJ2-1
cdr3_nt: TGCGCCAGCAGCCTGGGTCTCTACAATGAGCAGTTCTTC
cdr3_aa: CASSLGLYNEQFF